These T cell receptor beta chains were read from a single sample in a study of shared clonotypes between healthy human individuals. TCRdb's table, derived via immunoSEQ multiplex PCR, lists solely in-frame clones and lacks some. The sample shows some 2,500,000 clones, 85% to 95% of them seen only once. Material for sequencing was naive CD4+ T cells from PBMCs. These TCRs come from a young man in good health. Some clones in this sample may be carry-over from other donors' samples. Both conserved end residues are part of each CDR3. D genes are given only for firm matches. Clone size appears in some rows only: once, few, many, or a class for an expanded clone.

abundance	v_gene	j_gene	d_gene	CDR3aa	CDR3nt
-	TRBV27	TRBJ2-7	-	CASSGINSYEQYF	TGTGCCAGCAGTGGAATAAACTCCTACGAGCAGTACTTC
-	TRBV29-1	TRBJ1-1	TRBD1	CSVERGRAEAFF	TGCAGCGTTGAAAGGGGGCGGGCTGAAGCTTTCTTT
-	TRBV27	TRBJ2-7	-	CASSLAVSYEQYF	TGTGCCAGCAGTTTAGCGGTCTCCTACGAGCAGTACTTC
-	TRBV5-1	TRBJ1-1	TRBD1	CASSWGTVDTEAFF	TGCGCCAGCTCATGGGGGACAGTGGACACTGAAGCTTTCTTT
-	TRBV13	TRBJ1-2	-	CASNPVLRYSGYTF	TGTGCCAGCAACCCTGTTTTGAGGTACAGTGGCTACACCTTC
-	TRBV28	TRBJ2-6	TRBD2	CASSSRLAVGSGANVLTF	TGTGCCAGCAGTTCCCGACTAGCGGTAGGCTCTGGGGCCAACGTCCTGACTTTC
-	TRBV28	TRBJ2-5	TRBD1	CASSTPGQGTETQYF	TGTGCCAGCAGCACCCCGGGACAGGGCACGGAGACCCAGTACTTC
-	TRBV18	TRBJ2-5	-	CASSPPQRETQYF	TGTGCCAGCTCACCCCCACAGCGAGAGACCCAGTACTTC
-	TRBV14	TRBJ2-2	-	CASSQTTGGTGELFF	TGTGCCAGCAGCCAAACGACAGGCGGCACCGGGGAGCTGTTTTTT
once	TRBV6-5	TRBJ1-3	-	CASSYDSSSGNTIYF	TGTGCCAGCAGTTACGACAGTAGCTCTGGAAACACCATATATTTT
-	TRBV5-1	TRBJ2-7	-	CASSSTVAETYEQYF	TGCGCCAGCAGCTCAACCGTAGCGGAGACCTACGAGCAGTACTTC
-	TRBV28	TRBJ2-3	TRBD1	CASNTPGQGSVTQYF	TGTGCCAGCAACACCCCGGGACAGGGTTCCGTTACGCAGTATTTT
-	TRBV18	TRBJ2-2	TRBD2	CASSPWLAEIGELFF	TGTGCCAGCTCACCGTGGCTAGCGGAGATCGGGGAGCTGTTTTTT
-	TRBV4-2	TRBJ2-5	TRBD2	CASSRKIESGSAPSRQETQYF	TGTGCCAGCAGCCGAAAAATTGAAAGCGGGAGTGCCCCATCACGCCAAGAGACCCAGTACTTC
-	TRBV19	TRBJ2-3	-	CASTQTWGVSTDTQYF	TGTGCCAGTACCCAAACCTGGGGGGTTAGCACAGATACGCAGTATTTT
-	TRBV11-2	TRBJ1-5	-	CASSRTVNQPQHF	TGTGCCAGCAGCAGGACAGTCAATCAGCCCCAGCATTTT
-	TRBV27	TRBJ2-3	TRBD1	CASSLVGQGATQYF	TGTGCCAGCAGTTTAGTAGGACAGGGGGCTACGCAGTATTTT
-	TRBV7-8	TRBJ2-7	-	CATKNRYYEQYF	TGTGCCACTAAAAACCGATACTACGAGCAGTACTTC
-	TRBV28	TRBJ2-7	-	CASSLVDRAYYEQYF	TGTGCCAGCAGCCTCGTGGACAGAGCCTACTACGAGCAGTACTTC
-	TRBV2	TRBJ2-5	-	CASTVGGDAQYF	TGTGCCAGCACCGTGGGCGGAGACGCCCAGTACTTC
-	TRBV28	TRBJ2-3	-	CASTQDGSGRGDTQYF	TGTGCCAGCACCCAGGACGGGAGTGGCCGTGGAGATACGCAGTATTTT
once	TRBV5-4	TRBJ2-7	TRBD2	CASSPRGNGRGYEQYF	TGTGCCAGCAGCCCACGGGGGAACGGGAGGGGCTACGAGCAGTACTTC